The TCR beta chain described here comes from a study of blood T cell repertoires in COVID-19. Measured with immunoSEQ multiplex PCR; TCRdb has only the in-frame clones, and not every one. Of 490,000 or so clones in the sample, roughly nine tenths are singletons; the top ten hold roughly 8.5%. The age range of participants was about 18 to 95 years, with residence in about two dozen US areas. Each participant's cohort was designated according to participant-reported clinical history. The sequence came from an older woman who had recovered from COVID-19. What was sequenced was PBMCs or T cells enriched from blood (not recorded which).

The CDR3 DNA follows: TGTGCCAGCAGCCCCCAGACCAGGGAGGTACTCGGGGAGCAGTTCTTC. This translates into CASSPQTREVLGEQFF. The chain is built from TRBV7-6 and TRBJ2-1; maybe TRBD2 (6 bases). This CDR3 region has 16 residues. Trimming took off 5 bases at V and 10 bases at J, with 24 bases between the two ends. From germline, CDR1 is SGHVS and CDR2 FNYEAQ.